This T cell receptor (beta chain) was documented in a study of cytomegalovirus exposure and HLA in healthy donors. In the study overall: About 79 million unique TCRs from HLA-typed donors were held in an early data release. Study observations and caveats: A later analysis reportedly found fewer N-insertions in an Asian-associated ancestry cluster than the approximately 700-donor mean. The study designated fewer than 200 TCR beta chains cytomegalovirus-associated. Trimming of TCR beta V- and J-genes showed a link, identified in a later analysis, to a missense DCLRE1C variant.

On this clone: The antigen remains undetermined.

The CDR3 is made up of 17 amino acids. With 0 bases removed from V and 2 bases from J, the gap between germline ends came to 14 bases. CDR1 is ENHRY and CDR2 is SYGVKD in the germline V gene. The PCR had 60 Vbeta and 13 Jbeta primers. Libraries were prepared by immunoSEQ multiplex PCR; TCRdb keeps only in-frame clonotypes and omits some of them. There are 150,000 or so clones in the sample, with approximately 1.5% held by the top ten. The sample was PBMCs. The gene calls are TRBV10-3 and TRBJ2-1; a possible D gene is TRBD2 (6 bases). The sequence came from a woman aged 45 to 65 in good health and CMV-seronegative. DNA of the CDR3: TGTGCCATCAGTGAGTCCGGGGCGGGGCAAACCTACAATGAGCAGTTCTTC. Its protein product is CAISESGAGQTYNEQFF.